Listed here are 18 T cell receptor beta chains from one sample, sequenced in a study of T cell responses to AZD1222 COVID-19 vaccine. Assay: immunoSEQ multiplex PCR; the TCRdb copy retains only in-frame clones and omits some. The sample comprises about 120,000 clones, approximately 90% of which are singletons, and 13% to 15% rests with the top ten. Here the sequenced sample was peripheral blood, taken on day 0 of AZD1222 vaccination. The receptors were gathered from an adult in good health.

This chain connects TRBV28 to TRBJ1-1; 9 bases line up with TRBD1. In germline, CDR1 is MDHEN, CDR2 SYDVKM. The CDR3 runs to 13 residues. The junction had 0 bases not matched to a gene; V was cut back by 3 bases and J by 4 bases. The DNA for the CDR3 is TGTGCCAGCAGTTTGGGACAGGGCACTGAAGCTTTCTTT. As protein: CASSLGQGTEAFF.

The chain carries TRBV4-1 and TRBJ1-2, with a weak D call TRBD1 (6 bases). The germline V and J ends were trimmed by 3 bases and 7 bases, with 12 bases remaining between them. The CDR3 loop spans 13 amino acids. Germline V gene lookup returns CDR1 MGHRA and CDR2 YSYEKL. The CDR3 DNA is TGCGCCAGCAGCCAGGGGGGCTGGTCTGGCTACACCTTC. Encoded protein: CASSQGGWSGYTF.

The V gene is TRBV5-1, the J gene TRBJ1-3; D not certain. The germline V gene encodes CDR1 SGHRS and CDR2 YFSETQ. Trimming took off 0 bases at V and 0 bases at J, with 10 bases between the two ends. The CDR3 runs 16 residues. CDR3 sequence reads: CASSLGLQSSGNTIYF. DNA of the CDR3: TGCGCCAGCAGCTTGGGACTCCAGAGCTCTGGAAACACCATATATTTT.

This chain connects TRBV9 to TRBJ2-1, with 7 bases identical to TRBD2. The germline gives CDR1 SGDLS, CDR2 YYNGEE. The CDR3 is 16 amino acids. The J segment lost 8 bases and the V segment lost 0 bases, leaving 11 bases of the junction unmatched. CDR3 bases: TGTGCCAGCAGCGTAGGTCGCGGGAGAGGGGAAGATGAGCAGTTCTTC. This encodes CASSVGRGRGEDEQFF. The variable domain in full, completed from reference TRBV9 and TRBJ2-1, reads DSGVTQTPKHLITATGQRVTLRCSPRSGDLSVYWYQQSLDQGLQFLIQYYNGEERAKGNILERFSAQQFPDLHSELNLSSLELGDSALYFCASSVGRGRGEDEQFFGPGTRLTVL.

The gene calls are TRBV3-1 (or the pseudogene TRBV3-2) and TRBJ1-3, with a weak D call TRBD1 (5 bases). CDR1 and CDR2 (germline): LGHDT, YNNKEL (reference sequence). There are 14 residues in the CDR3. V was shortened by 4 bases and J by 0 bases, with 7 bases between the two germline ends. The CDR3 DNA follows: TGTGCCAGCAGCCTGGACAACTCTGGAAACACCATATATTTT. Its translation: CASSLDNSGNTIYF.

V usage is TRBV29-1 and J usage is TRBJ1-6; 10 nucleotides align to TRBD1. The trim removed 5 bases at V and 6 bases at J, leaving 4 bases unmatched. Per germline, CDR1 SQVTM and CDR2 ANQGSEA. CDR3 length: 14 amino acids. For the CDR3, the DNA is TGCAGCGTTCGGACAGGGGGAGCTAATTCACCCCTCCACTTT. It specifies CSVRTGGANSPLHF. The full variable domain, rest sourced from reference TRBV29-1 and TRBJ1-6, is SAVISQKPSRDICQRGTSLTIQCQVDSQVTMMFWYRQQPGQSLTLIATANQGSEATYESGFVIDKFPISRPNLTFSTLTVSNMSPEDSSIYLCSVRTGGANSPLHFGNGTRLTVT.

CDR3 sequence reads: CASSQTGDEQFF. CDR3 in DNA: TGTGCCAGCAGTCAGACAGGAGATGAGCAGTTCTTC. The chain uses TRBV6-5 and TRBJ2-1; D might be TRBD1 (6 bases). This CDR3 comprises 12 residues. Germline CDR1 MNHEY, CDR2 SVGAGI. The germline V and J ends were trimmed by 5 bases and 8 bases, with 10 bases remaining between them.

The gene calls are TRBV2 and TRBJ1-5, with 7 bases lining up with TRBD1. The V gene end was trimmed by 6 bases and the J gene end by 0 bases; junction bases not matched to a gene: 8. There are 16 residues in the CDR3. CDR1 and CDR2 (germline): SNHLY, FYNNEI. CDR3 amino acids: CASRTEGARSNQPQHF. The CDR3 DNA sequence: TGTGCCAGCAGGACGGAGGGGGCTCGTAGCAATCAGCCCCAGCATTTT.

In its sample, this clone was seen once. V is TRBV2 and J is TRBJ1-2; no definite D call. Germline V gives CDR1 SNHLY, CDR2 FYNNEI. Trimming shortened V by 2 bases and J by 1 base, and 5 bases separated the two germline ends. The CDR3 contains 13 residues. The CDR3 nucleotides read TGTGCCAGCAGTGAAAGGGTTAACTATGGCTACACCTTC. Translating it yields CASSERVNYGYTF. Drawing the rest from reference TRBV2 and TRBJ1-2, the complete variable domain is EPEVTQTPSHQVTQMGQEVILRCVPISNHLYFYWYRQILGQKVEFLVSFYNNEISEKSEIFDDQFSVERPDGSNFTLKIRSTKLEDSAMYFCASSERVNYGYTFGSGTRLTVV.

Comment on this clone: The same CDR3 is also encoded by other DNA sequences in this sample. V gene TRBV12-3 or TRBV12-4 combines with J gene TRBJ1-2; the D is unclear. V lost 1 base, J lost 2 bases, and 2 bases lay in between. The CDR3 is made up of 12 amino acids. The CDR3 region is CASSLGNYGYTF. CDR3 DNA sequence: TGTGCCAGCAGTTTAGGAAACTATGGCTACACCTTC.

The CDR3 protein is CASSAVAGGNQPQHF. The DNA of the CDR3 is TGTGCCAGTAGTGCCGTGGCAGGCGGCAATCAGCCCCAGCATTTT. The J gene is TRBJ1-5, the V gene TRBV19; D unclear. V lost 5 bases and J lost 2, with 13 bases in between. CDR3 length: 15 residues. Per germline, CDR1 LNHDA and CDR2 SQIVND (reference sequence).

CDR3 residues: CASSIQGSVKLFF. CDR3 in DNA: TGTGCCAGTAGTATCCAGGGGTCGGTAAAACTGTTTTTT. The V gene is TRBV19, the J gene TRBJ1-4; possible D gene TRBD1, 6 bases. The germline V and J ends were trimmed by 3 bases and 10 bases, with 12 bases remaining between them. In germline, CDR1 is LNHDA, CDR2 SQIVND (reference sequence). The length of the CDR3 is 13 residues. Full variable domain (missing parts from reference TRBV19 and TRBJ1-4): DGGITQSPKYLFRKEGQNVTLSCEQNLNHDAMYWYRQDPGQGLRLIYYSQIVNDFQKGDIAEGYSVSREKKESFPLTVTSAQKNPTAFYLCASSIQGSVKLFFGSGTQLSVL.

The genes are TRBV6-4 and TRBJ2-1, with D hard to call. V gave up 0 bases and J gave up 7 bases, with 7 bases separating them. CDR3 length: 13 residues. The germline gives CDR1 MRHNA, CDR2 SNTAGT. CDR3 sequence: CASSDSRGNEQFF. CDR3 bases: TGTGCCAGCAGTGACTCGAGAGGTAATGAGCAGTTCTTC.

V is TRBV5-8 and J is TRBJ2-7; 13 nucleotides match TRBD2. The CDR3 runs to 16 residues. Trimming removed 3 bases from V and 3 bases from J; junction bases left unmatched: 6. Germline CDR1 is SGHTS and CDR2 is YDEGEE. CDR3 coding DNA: TGTGCCAGCAGCTCTGGACTAGCGGGAGATATCTACGAGCAGTACTTC. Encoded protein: CASSSGLAGDIYEQYF.

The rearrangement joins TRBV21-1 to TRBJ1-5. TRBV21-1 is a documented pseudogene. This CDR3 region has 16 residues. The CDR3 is CASSKGKGLSNQPQHF. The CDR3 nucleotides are TGTGCCAGCAGCAAGGGGAAAGGGTTGAGCAATCAGCCCCAGCATTTT.

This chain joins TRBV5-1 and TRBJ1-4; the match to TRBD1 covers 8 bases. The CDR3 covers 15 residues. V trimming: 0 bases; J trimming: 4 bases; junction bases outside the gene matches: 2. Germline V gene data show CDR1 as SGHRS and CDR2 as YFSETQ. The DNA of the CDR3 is TGCGCCAGCAGCTTGGACACAGGGGGTAATGAAAAACTGTTTTTT. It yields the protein CASSLDTGGNEKLFF.

CDR3 sequence reads: CASSLRGLAGIYEQYF. CDR3 nucleotide sequence: TGTGCCAGCAGTTTACGAGGACTAGCGGGGATTTACGAGCAGTACTTC. The rearrangement links TRBV28 to TRBJ2-7, with 12 bases matching TRBD2. The CDR3 loop spans 16 amino acids. V was pared by 2 bases and J by 4 bases, with 6 bases of the junction left unmatched. Germline lookup yields CDR1 MDHEN and CDR2 SYDVKM. The variable domain in full, completed from reference TRBV28 and TRBJ2-7, reads DVKVTQSSRYLVKRTGEKVFLECVQDMDHENMFWYRQDPGLGLRLIYFSYDVKMKEKGDIPEGYSVSREKKERFSLILESASTNQTSMYLCASSLRGLAGIYEQYFGPGTRLTVT.

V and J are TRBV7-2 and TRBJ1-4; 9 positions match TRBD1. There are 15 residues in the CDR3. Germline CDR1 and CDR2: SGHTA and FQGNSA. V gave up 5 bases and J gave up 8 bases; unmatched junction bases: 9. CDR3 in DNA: TGTGCCAGCAGCCTACAGGGACAGGGATACGAAAAACTGTTTTTT. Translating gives CASSLQGQGYEKLFF. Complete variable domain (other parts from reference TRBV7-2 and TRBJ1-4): GAGVSQSPSNKVTEKGKDVELRCDPISGHTALYWYRQSLGQGLEFLIYFQGNSAPDKSGLPSDRFSAERTGGSVSTLTIQRTQQEDSAVYLCASSLQGQGYEKLFFGSGTQLSVL.